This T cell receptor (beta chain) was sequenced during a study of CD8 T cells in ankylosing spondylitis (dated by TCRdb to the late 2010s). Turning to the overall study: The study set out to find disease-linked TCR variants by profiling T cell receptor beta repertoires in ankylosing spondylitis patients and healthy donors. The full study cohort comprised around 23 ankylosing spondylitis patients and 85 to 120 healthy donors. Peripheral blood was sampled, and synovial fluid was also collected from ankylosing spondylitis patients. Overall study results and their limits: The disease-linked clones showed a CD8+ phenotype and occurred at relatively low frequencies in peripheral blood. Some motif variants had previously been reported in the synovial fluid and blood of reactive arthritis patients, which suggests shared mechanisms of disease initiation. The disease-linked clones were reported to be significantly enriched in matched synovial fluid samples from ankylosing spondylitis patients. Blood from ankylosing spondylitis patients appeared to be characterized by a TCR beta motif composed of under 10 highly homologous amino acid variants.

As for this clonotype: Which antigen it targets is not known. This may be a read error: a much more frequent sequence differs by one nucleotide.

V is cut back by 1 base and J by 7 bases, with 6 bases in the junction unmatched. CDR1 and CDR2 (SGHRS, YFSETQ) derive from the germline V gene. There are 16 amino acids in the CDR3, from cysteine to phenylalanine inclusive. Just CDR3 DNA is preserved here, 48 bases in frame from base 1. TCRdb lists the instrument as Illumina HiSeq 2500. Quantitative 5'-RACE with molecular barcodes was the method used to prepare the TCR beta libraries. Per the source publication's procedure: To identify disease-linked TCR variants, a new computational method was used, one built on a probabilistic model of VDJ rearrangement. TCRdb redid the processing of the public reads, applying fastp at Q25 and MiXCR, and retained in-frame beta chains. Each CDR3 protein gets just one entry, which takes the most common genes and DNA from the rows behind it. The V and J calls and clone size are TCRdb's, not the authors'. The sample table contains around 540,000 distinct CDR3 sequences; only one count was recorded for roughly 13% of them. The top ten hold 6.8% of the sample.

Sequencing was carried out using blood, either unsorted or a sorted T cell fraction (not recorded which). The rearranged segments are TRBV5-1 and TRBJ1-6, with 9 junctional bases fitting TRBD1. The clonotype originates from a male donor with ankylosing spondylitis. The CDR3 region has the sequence CASSLRTGEDNSPLHF. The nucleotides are TGCGCCAGCAGCTTGAGGACAGGGGAGGACAATTCACCCCTCCACTTT.